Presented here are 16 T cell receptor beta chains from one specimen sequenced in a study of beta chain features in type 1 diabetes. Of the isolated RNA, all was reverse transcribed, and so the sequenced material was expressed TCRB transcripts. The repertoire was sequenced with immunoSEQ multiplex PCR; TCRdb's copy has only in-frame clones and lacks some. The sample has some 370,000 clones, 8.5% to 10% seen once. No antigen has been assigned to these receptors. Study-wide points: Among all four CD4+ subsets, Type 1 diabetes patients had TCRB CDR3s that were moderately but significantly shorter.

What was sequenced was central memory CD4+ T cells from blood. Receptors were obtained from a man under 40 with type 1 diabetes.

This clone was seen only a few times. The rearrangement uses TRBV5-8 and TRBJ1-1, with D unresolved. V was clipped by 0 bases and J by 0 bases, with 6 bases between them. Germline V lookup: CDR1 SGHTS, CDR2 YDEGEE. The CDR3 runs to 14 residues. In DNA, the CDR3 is TGTGCCAGCAGCTTGGACACAGTGAACACTGAAGCTTTCTTT. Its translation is CASSLDTVNTEAFF.

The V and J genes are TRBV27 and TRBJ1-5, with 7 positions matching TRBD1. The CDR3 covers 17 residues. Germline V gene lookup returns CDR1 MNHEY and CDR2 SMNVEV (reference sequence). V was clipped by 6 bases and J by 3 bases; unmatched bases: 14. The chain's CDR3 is CASRATLTGPTNQPQHF. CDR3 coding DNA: TGTGCCAGCAGGGCGACCTTGACAGGGCCCACCAATCAGCCCCAGCATTTT.

The CDR3, as DNA: TGTGCCAGCAGCCCCTTCGAGGGGAGTGGAAACACCATATATTTT. Its protein product is CASSPFEGSGNTIYF. The genes are TRBV28 and TRBJ1-3, with D possibly matching TRBD1 (5 bases). The germline gives CDR1 MDHEN, CDR2 SYDVKM. Trimming took off 6 bases at V and 3 bases at J, with 15 bases between the two ends. The CDR3 sequence is 15 residues long. Complete variable domain (other parts from reference TRBV28 and TRBJ1-3): DVKVTQSSRYLVKRTGEKVFLECVQDMDHENMFWYRQDPGLGLRLIYFSYDVKMKEKGDIPEGYSVSREKKERFSLILESASTNQTSMYLCASSPFEGSGNTIYFGEGSWLTVV.

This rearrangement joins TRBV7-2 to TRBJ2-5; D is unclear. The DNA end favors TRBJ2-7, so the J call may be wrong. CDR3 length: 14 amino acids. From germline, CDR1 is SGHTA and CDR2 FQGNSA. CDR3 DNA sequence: TGTGCCAGCAGCGGAGCACAGCGATCCTACGAGCAGTACTTC. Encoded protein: CASSGAQRSYEQYF.

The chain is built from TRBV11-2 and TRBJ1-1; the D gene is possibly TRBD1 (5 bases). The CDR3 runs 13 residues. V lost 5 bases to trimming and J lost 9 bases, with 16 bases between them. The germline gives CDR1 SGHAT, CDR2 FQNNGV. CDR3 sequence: CASSLRDGGKAFF. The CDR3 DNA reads TGTGCCAGCAGCCTTCGGGACGGGGGAAAAGCTTTCTTT.

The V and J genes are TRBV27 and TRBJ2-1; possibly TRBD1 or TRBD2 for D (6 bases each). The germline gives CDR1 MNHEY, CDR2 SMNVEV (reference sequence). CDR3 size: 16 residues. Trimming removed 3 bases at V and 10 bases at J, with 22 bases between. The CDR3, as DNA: TGTGCCAGCAGTTTCCAAGATTCCGGTAGGAGGGGGGAGCAGTTCTTC. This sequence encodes CASSFQDSGRRGEQFF.

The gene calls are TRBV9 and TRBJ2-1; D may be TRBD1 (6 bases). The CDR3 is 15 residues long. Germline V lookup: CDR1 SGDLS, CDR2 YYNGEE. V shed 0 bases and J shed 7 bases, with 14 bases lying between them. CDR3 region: CASSVVGTNYNEQFF. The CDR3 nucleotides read TGTGCCAGCAGCGTAGTTGGGACAAATTATAATGAGCAGTTCTTC.

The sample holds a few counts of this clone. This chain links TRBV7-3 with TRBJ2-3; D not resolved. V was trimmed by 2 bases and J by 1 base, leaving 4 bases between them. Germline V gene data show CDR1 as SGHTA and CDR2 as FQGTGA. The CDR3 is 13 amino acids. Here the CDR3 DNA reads TGTGCCAGCAGCTTATCTGGCACAGATACGCAGTATTTT. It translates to CASSLSGTDTQYF.

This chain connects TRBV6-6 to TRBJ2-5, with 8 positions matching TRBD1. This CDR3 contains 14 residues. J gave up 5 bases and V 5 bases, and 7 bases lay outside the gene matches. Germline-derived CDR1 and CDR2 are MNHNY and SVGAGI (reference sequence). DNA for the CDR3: TGTGCCAGCAGTGCGCAGGGGGCAGGCGAGACCCAGTACTTC. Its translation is CASSAQGAGETQYF.

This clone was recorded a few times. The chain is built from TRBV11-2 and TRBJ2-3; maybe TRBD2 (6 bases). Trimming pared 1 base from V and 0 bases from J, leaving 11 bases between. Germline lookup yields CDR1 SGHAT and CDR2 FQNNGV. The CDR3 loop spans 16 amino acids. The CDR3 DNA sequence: TGTGCCAGCAGCTTAGGGAATAGCGGTAGCACAGATACGCAGTATTTT. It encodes CASSLGNSGSTDTQYF.

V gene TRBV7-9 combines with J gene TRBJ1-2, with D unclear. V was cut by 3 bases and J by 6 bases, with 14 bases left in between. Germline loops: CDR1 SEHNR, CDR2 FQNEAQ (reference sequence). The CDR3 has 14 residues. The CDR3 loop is CASSFHGGNDGYTF. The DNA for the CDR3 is TGTGCCAGCAGCTTTCATGGAGGGAACGATGGCTACACCTTC.

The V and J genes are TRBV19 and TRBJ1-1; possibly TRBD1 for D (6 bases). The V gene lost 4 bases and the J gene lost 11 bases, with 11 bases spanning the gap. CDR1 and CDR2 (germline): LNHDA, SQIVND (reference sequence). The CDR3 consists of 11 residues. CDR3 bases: TGTGCCAGTAGTAGGGGGCTTGGCGCTTTCTTT. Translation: CASSRGLGAFF.

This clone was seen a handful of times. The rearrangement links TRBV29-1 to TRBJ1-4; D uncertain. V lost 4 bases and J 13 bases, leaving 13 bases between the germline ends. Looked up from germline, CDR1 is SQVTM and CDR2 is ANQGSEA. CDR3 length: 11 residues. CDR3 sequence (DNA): TGCAGCGTTGGGTCACCCGCGGGACTGTTTTTT. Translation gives CSVGSPAGLFF.

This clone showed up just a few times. In nucleotides, the CDR3 is TGCGCCAGCAGCTTGGACGGTCTAGCCAAAAACATTCAGTACTTC. This gives the protein CASSLDGLAKNIQYF. This rearrangement joins TRBV5-1 to TRBJ2-4; D is undetermined. Trimming shortened V by 0 bases and J by 0 bases, and 7 bases separated the two germline ends. The V gene's germline CDR1 is SGHRS and CDR2 YFSETQ. There are 15 residues in the CDR3.

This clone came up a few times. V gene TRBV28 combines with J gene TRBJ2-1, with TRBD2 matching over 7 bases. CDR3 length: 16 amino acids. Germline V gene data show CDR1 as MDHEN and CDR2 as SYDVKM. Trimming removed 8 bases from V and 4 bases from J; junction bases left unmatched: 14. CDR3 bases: TGTGCCAGCGGGTCGTATAGGGCCGGGGGGTACAATGAGCAGTTCTTC. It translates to CASGSYRAGGYNEQFF.

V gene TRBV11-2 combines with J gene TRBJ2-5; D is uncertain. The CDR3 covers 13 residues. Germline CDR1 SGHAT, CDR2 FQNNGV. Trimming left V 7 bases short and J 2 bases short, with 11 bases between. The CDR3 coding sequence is TGTGCCAGCACCCAGAAACGTCAAGAGACCCAGTACTTC. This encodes CASTQKRQETQYF.